This TCR beta chain derives from a study of shared clonotypes between healthy human individuals. The naive CD8 population came from CD45RO-negative cells selected for CCR7, without terminally differentiated effector memory CD45RA+ cells. Germline CDR1 reads SGHVS; CDR2 reads FNYEAQ. Unmatched junction bases numbered 6, after V lost 6 bases and J lost 3 bases. The CDR3 sequence is 16 residues long. TCRdb keeps only in-frame clones here, not all; method: immunoSEQ multiplex PCR. The table includes fewer than 850,000 clones, about 97% detected once. Sequencing used naive CD8+ T cells sorted from blood. This clonotype originated in a man in his thirties or forties in good health. V is TRBV7-6 and J is TRBJ2-5, with TRBD2 identical over 14 bases. The CDR3 is CASRKPGLAGEETQYF. In nucleotides, the CDR3 is TGTGCCAGCAGGAAACCGGGACTAGCGGGAGAAGAGACCCAGTACTTC.